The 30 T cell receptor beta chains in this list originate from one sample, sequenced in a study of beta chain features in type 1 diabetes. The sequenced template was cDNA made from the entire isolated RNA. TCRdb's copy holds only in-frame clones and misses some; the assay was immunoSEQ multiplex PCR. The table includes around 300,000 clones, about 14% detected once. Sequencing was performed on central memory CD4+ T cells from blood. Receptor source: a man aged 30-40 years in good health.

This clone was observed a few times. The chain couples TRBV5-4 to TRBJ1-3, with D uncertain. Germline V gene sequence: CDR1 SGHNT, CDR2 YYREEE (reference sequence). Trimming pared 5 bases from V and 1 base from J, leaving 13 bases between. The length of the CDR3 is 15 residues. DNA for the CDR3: TGTGCCAGCAGTTCGCGAAGTAATTCTGGAAACACCATATATTTT. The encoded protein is CASSSRSNSGNTIYF. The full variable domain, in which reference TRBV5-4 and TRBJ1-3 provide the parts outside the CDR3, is ETGVTQSPTHLIKTRGQQVTLRCSSQSGHNTVSWYQQALGQGPQFIFQYYREEENGRGNFPPRFSGLQFPNYSSELNVNALELDDSALYLCASSSRSNSGNTIYFGEGSWLTVV.

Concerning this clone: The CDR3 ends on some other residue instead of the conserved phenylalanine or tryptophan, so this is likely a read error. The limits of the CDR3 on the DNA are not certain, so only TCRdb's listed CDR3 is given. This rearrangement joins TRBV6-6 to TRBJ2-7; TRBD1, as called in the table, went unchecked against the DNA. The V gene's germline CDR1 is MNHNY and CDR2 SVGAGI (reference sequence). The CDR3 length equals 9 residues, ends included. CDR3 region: CASRIGQGL.

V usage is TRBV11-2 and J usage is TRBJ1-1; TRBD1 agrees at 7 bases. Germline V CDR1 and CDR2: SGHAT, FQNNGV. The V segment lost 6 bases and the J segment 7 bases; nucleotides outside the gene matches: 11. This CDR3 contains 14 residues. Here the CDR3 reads CASRSGQFVGEAFF. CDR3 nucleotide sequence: TGTGCCAGCAGGTCGGGACAGTTTGTGGGTGAAGCTTTCTTT.

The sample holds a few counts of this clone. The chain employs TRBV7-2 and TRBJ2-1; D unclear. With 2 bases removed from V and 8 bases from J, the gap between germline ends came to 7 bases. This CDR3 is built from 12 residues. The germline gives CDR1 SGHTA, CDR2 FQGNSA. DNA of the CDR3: TGTGCCAGCAGCTTAAACGTGGATGAGCAGTTCTTC. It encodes CASSLNVDEQFF.

The CDR3 bases are TGTGCCAGCAGCTTAGGACAGGCCGTCGATGGCTACACCTTC. It yields the protein CASSLGQAVDGYTF. The V call is TRBV7-2, the J call TRBJ1-2; D is possibly TRBD1 (6 bases). The length of the CDR3 is 14 residues. V lost 1 base and J lost 6, with 12 bases in between. Looked up from germline, CDR1 is SGHTA and CDR2 is FQGNSA.

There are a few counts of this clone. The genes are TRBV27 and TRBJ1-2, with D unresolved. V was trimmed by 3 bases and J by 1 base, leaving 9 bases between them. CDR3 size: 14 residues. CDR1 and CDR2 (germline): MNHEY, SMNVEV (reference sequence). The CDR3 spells CASSFRAVNYGYTF. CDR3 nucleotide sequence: TGTGCCAGCAGTTTTAGGGCGGTTAACTATGGCTACACCTTC.

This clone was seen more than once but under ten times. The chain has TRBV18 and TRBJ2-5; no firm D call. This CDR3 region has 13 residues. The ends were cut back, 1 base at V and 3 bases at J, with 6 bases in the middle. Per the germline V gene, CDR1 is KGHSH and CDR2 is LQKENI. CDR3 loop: CASSPRSEETQYF. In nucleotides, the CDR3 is TGTGCCAGCTCACCACGTTCAGAAGAGACCCAGTACTTC.

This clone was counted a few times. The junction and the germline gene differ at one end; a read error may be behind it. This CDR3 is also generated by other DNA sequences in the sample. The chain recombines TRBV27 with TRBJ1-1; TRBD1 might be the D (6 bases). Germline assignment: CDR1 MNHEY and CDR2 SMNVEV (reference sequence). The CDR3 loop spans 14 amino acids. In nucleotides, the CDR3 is TGTGCCAGCAGTCTATCAGGGGCGAGGGCTGAAGCTTTCTTT. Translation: CASSLSGARAEAFF.

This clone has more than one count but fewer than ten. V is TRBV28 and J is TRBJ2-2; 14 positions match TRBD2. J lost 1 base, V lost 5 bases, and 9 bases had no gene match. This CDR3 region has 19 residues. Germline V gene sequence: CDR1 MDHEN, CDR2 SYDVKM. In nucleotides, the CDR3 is TGTGCCAGCAGTATCCCGACTAGCGGGAGGGCCAGGAACACCGGGGAGCTGTTTTTT. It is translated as CASSIPTSGRARNTGELFF.

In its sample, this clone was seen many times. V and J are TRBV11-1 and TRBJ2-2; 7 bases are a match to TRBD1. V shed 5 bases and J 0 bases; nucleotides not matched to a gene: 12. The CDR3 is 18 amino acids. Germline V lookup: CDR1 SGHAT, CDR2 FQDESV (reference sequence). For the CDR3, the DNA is TGTGCCAGCAGCCGCCGGACAGGAATCTTTACGAACACCGGGGAGCTGTTTTTT. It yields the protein CASSRRTGIFTNTGELFF.

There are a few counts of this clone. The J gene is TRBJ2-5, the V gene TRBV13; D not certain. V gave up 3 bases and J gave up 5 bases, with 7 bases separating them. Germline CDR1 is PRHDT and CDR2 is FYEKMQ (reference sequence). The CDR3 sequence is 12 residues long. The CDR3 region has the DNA TGTGCCAGCAGCTTGTGGATGGAGACCCAGTACTTC. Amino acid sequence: CASSLWMETQYF. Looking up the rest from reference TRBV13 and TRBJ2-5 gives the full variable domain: AAGVIQSPRHLIKEKRETATLKCYPIPRHDTVYWYQQGPGQDPQFLISFYEKMQSDKGSIPDRFSAQQFSDYHSELNMSSLELGDSALYFCASSLWMETQYFGPGTRLLVL.

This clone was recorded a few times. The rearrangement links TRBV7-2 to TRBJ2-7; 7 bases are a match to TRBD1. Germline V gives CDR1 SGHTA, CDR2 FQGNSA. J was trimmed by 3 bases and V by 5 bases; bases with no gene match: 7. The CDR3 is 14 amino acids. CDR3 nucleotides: TGTGCCAGCAGCCCCTGGACAGGAGACTACGAGCAGTACTTC. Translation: CASSPWTGDYEQYF.

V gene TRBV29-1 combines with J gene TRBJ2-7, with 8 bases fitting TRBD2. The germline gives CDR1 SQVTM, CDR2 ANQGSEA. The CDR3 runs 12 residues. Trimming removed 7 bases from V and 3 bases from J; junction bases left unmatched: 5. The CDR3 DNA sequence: TGCAGCGCACGTAGCGGGGACTACGAGCAGTACGTC. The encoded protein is CSARSGDYEQYV.

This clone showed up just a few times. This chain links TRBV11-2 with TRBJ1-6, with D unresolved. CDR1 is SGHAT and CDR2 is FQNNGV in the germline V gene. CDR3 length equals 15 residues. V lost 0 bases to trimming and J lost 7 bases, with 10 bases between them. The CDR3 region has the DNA TGTGCCAGCAGCTTAGAAAGGACGAAAAATTCACCCCTCCACTTT. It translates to CASSLERTKNSPLHF.

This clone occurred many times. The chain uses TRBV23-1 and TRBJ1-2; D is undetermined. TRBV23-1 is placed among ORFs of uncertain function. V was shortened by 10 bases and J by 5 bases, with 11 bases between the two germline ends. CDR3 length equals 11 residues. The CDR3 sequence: CANEWGYGYTF. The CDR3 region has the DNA TGCGCCAACGAATGGGGATATGGCTACACCTTC.

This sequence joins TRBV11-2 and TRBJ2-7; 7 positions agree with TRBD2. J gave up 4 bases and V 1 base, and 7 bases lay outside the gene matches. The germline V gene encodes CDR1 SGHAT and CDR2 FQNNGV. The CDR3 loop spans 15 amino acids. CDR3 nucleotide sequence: TGTGCCAGCAGCTTAGCAAGTGGGAGGGATTACGAGCAGTACTTC. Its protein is CASSLASGRDYEQYF.

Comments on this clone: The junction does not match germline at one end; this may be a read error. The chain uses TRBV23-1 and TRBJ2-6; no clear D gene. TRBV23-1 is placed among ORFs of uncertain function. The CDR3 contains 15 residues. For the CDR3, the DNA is TGTGCCAGCAGCATCAAACTCTCTGGGGCCAACGTCCTGACTTTC. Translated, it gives CASSIKLSGANVLTF.

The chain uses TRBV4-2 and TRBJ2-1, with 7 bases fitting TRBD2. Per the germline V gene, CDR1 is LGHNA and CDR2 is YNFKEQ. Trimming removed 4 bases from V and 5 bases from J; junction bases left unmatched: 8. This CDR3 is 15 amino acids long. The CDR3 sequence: CASSLFRDYNNEQFF. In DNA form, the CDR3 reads TGTGCCAGCAGCCTATTCCGGGACTACAACAATGAGCAGTTCTTC.

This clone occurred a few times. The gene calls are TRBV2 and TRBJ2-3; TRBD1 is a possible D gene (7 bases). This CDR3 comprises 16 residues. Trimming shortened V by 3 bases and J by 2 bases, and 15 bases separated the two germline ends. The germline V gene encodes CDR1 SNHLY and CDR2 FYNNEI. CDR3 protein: CASSESVRGVTDTQYF. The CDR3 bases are TGTGCCAGCAGTGAGTCGGTCAGGGGGGTCACAGATACGCAGTATTTT.

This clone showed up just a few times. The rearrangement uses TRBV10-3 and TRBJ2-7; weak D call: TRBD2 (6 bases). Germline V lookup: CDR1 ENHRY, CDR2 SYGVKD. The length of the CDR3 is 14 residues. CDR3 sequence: CASSEAGGEYEQYV. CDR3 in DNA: TGTGCCAGCAGTGAAGCCGGAGGGGAATACGAGCAGTACGTC.

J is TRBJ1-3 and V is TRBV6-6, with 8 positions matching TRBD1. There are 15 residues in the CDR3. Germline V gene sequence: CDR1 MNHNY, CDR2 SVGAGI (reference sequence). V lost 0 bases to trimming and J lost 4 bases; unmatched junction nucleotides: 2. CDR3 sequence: CASSYSRTGGNTIYF. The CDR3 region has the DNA TGTGCCAGCAGTTACTCCCGGACAGGGGGAAACACCATATATTTT.

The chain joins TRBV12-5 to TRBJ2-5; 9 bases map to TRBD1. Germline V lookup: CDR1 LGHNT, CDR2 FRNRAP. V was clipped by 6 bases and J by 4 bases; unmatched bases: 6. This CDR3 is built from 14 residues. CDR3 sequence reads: CASGRGQGRETQYF. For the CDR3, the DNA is TGTGCTAGTGGACGAGGACAGGGGCGAGAGACCCAGTACTTC. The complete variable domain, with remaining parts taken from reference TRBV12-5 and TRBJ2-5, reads DARVTQTPRHKVTEMGQEVTMRCQPILGHNTVFWYRQTMMQGLELLAYFRNRAPLDDSGMPKDRFSAEMPDATLATLKIQPSEPRDSAVYFCASGRGQGRETQYFGPGTRLLVL.

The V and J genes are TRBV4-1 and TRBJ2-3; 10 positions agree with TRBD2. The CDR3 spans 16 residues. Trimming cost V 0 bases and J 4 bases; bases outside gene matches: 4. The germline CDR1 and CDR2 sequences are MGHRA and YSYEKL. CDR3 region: CASSQEERGGSDTQYF. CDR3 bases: TGCGCCAGCAGCCAAGAGGAGCGGGGGGGGTCAGATACGCAGTATTTT.

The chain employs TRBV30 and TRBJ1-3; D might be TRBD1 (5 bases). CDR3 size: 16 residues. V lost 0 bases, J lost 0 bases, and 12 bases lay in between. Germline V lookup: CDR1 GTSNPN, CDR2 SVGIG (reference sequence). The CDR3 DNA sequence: TGTGCCTGGAGTGTTCCAGGGACCTACTCTGGAAACACCATATATTTT. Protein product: CAWSVPGTYSGNTIYF.

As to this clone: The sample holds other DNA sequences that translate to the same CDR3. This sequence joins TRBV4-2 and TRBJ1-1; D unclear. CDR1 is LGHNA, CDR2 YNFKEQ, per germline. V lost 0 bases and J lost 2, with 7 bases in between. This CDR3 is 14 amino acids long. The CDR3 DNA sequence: TGTGCCAGCAGCCAAGATAGGGAAAACACTGAAGCTTTCTTT. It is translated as CASSQDRENTEAFF.

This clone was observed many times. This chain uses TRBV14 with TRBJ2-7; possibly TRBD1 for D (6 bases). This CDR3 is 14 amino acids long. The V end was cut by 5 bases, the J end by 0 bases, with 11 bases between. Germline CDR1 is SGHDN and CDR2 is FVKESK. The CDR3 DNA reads TGTGCCAGCAGCTGGGACACCTACTCCTACGAGCAGTACTTC. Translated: CASSWDTYSYEQYF.

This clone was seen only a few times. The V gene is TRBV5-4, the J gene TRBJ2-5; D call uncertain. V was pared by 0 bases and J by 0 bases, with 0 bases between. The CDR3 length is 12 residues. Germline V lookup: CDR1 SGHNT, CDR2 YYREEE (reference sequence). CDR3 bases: TGTGCCAGCAGCTTGGACCAAGAGACCCAGTACTTC. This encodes CASSLDQETQYF.

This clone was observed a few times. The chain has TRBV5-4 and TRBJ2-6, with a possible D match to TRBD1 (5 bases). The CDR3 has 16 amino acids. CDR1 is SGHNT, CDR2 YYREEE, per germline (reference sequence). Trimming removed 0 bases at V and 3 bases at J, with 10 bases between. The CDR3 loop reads CASSLVGAGGANVLTF. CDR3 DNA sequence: TGTGCCAGCAGCTTGGTAGGGGCCGGTGGGGCCAACGTCCTGACTTTC.

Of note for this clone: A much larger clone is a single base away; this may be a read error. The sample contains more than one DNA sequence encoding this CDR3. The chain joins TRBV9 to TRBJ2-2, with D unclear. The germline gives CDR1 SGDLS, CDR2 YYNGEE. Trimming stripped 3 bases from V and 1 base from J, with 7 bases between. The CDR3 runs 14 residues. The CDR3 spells CASSELVNTGELFF. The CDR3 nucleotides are TGTGCCAGCAGCGAACTCGTGAACACCGGGGAGCTGTTTTTT.

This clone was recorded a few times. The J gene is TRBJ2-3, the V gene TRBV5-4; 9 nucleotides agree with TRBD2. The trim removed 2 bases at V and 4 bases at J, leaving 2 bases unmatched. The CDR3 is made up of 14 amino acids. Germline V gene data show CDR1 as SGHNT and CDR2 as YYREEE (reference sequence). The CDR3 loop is CASSLAGGADTQYF. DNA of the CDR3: TGTGCCAGCAGCTTAGCGGGGGGAGCAGATACGCAGTATTTT.